Described below is a single TCR beta chain sequence and its context. This specimen belongs to a study of cytomegalovirus exposure and HLA in healthy donors. TCRdb keeps only in-frame clones here, not all; method: immunoSEQ multiplex PCR. The sample includes some 190,000 clones, about 84% of them seen just once. CDR1 and CDR2 (germline): SGHAT, FQNNGV. V lost 5 bases to trimming and J lost 7 bases, with 14 bases between them. The CDR3 covers 13 residues. This sequence joins TRBV11-2 and TRBJ1-1, with TRBD1 as a possible D gene (6 bases). Material: PBMCs. The clonotype originates from a woman aged 18-29 years in good health and CMV-seronegative. In DNA, the CDR3 is TGTGCCAGCAGCCAAAATCGGGACATTGAAGCTTTCTTT. Amino acid sequence: CASSQNRDIEAFF.